Listed below are T cell receptor beta chains from one sample, sequenced in a study of OX40 agonist ivuxolimab in advanced cancers. The method was immunoSEQ multiplex PCR; TCRdb's version includes in-frame clones alone and lacks a portion of them. The data show about 55,000 clones, almost 85% seen once. Source: CD4+ or CD8+ T cells sorted from blood, taken in a trial of the OX40 agonist ivuxolimab. Source of these receptors: an adult with an advanced solid tumor such as melanoma, head and neck, liver or kidney cancer. Both conserved end residues are part of each CDR3. Clone size is stated in some rows and not others, as once, few, many or a class when expanded.

v_call: TRBV7-9; clone_size: NA; cdr3_aa: CASSFPGGETQYF
v_call: TRBV5-1; clone_size: NA; cdr3_aa: CASSLEGTQRNQAFF
v_call: TRBV5-5; clone_size: NA; cdr3_aa: CASSLPKVDEQFF
v_call: TRBV2; clone_size: NA; cdr3_aa: CASRSQGGNYGYTF
v_call: TRBV5-5; clone_size: NA; cdr3_aa: CASSLVRTGGQMNEQFF
v_call: TRBV10-3; clone_size: NA; cdr3_aa: CAITGTSGLSPHNEQFF
v_call: TRBV5-6; clone_size: NA; cdr3_aa: CASSLDRGKTQYF
v_call: TRBV6-5; clone_size: NA; cdr3_aa: CASSNPGTGENEQFF
v_call: TRBV10-3; clone_size: NA; cdr3_aa: CAIKAGVGGPYEQYF
v_call: TRBV27; clone_size: NA; cdr3_aa: CASSHRGPLGYTF
v_call: TRBV4-1; clone_size: NA; cdr3_aa: CASRPLTGGENYGYTF
v_call: TRBV7-2; clone_size: NA; cdr3_aa: CASTPGLAGEKTQYF
v_call: TRBV15; clone_size: NA; cdr3_aa: CATSFFSSPSSTDTQYF
v_call: TRBV14; clone_size: NA; cdr3_aa: CASSHPTTRYIQYF
v_call: TRBV29-1; clone_size: NA; cdr3_aa: CSVEGSGSTDTQYF
v_call: TRBV11-3; clone_size: once; cdr3_aa: CASSKPGLYEQYF
v_call: TRBV28; clone_size: NA; cdr3_aa: CASSLHSSNQPQHF
v_call: TRBV4-3; clone_size: once; cdr3_aa: CASSQGSAGNSYNEQFF
v_call: TRBV19; clone_size: NA; cdr3_aa: CASSIGSQRWETQYF